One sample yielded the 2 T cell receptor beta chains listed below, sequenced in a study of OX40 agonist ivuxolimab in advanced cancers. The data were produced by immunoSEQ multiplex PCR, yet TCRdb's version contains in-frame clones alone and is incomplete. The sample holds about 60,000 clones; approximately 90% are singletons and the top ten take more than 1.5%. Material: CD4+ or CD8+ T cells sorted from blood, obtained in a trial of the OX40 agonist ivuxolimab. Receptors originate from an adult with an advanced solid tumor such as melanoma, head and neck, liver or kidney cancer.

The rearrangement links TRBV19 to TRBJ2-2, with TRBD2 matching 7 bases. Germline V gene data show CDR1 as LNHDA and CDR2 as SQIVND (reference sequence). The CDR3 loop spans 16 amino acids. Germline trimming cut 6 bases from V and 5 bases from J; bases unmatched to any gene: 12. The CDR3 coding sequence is TGTGCCAGTAGCGATGAGGGGCGCGGGGGTACCGGGGAGCTGTTTTTT. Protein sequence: CASSDEGRGGTGELFF.

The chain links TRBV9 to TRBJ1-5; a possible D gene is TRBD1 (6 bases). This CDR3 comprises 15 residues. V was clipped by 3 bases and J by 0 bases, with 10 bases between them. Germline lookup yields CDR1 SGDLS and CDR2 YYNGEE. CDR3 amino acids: CASSEGQNSNQPQHF. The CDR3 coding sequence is TGTGCCAGCAGCGAAGGACAGAATAGCAATCAGCCCCAGCATTTT.